These 22 T cell receptor beta chains were sequenced from one sample in a study of cytomegalovirus exposure and HLA in healthy donors. Vbeta (60) and Jbeta (13) primers were used in the PCR. The method was immunoSEQ multiplex PCR; TCRdb's version includes in-frame clones alone and lacks a portion of them. The table lists about 150,000 clones, more than 65% of them singletons. The sequenced sample consisted of PBMCs. The receptor source for this set is a man between 45 and 60 years old in good health and CMV-seropositive.

J is TRBJ1-5 and V is TRBV19; D uncertain. Trimming stripped 6 bases from V and 0 bases from J, with 15 bases between. The CDR3 extends over 16 amino acids. The germline V gene has CDR1 LNHDA and CDR2 SQIVND (reference sequence). DNA of the CDR3: TGTGCCAGTAGGCCGTCGGCAGGCAATAGCAATCAGCCCCAGCATTTT. It encodes CASRPSAGNSNQPQHF.

This chain uses TRBV4-3 with TRBJ2-1; 8 nucleotides align to TRBD2. J lost 4 bases, V lost 0 bases, and 11 bases had no gene match. The CDR3 length is 18 residues. CDR1 LGHNA and CDR2 YSLEER come from the germline V gene. The CDR3, as DNA: TGCGCCAGCAGCCAAGAAGGGTCTGAAGCGGGGGTGTACAATGAGCAGTTCTTC. As protein: CASSQEGSEAGVYNEQFF.

This clone was seen a few times. The gene calls are TRBV2 and TRBJ2-3; TRBD2 might be the D (6 bases). V was shortened by 10 bases and J by 4 bases, with 15 bases between the two germline ends. This CDR3 is built from 13 residues. Per germline, CDR1 SNHLY and CDR2 FYNNEI. This chain's CDR3 is CATTREASDTQYF. CDR3 DNA sequence: TGTGCCACGACTAGGGAGGCGTCAGATACGCAGTATTTT. Filled out from reference TRBV2 and TRBJ2-3, the complete variable domain reads EPEVTQTPSHQVTQMGQEVILRCVPISNHLYFYWYRQILGQKVEFLVSFYNNEISEKSEIFDDQFSVERPDGSNFTLKIRSTKLEDSAMYFCATTREASDTQYFGPGTRLTVL.

V and J are TRBV10-3 and TRBJ2-7; TRBD1 aligns across 7 bases. The V gene end was trimmed by 6 bases and the J gene end by 4 bases; junction bases not matched to a gene: 6. This CDR3 comprises 13 residues. In germline, CDR1 is ENHRY, CDR2 SYGVKD. The CDR3 bases are TGTGCCATCAGCGGCACAGGGGTTTACGAGCAGTACTTC. Its protein product is CAISGTGVYEQYF.

The chain carries TRBV2 and TRBJ2-3, with unresolved D. V was clipped by 8 bases and J by 5 bases, with 14 bases between them. CDR3 length equals 13 residues. Germline V gene data show CDR1 as SNHLY and CDR2 as FYNNEI. The CDR3 DNA reads TGTGCCAGCGGCATCAACTCGGGAGATACGCAGTATTTT. Its protein product is CASGINSGDTQYF.

Only one count was recorded for this clone. The rearrangement uses TRBV5-1 and TRBJ2-7; 11 bases map to TRBD1. Germline trimming cut 1 base from V and 6 bases from J; bases unmatched to any gene: 6. Germline CDR1 is SGHRS and CDR2 is YFSETQ. The CDR3 is 15 residues long. The CDR3 DNA reads as TGCGCCAGCAGCTTGTTCGGGACAGGGGGAGGCGAGCAGTACTTC. This encodes CASSLFGTGGGEQYF.

The chain carries TRBV5-1 and TRBJ2-3; 12 nucleotides match TRBD2. V shed 1 base, J shed 5 bases, and the junction held 2 bases outside the gene matches. CDR1 and CDR2 from the germline V gene are SGHRS and YFSETQ. This CDR3 has 15 residues. CDR3 loop: CASSLPSGRGDTQYF. The DNA of the CDR3 is TGCGCCAGCAGCTTGCCTAGCGGGAGGGGAGATACGCAGTATTTT. Full variable domain (rest looked up from reference TRBV5-1 and TRBJ2-3): KAGVTQTPRYLIKTRGQQVTLSCSPISGHRSVSWYQQTPGQGLQFLFEYFSETQRNKGNFPGRFSGRQFSNSRSEMNVSTLELGDSALYLCASSLPSGRGDTQYFGPGTRLTVL.

This chain joins TRBV10-1 and TRBJ2-3; D is possibly TRBD2 (5 bases). CDR1 is WNHNN and CDR2 is SYGVQD in the germline V gene (reference sequence). The CDR3 is 14 residues long. Trimming cost V 2 bases and J 8 bases, with 14 bases left between them. CDR3 amino acids: CASSEAGLAGTQYF. The CDR3 nucleotides are TGCGCCAGCAGTGAGGCCGGTTTGGCGGGTACGCAGTATTTT.

As to this clone: The germline gene is not matched at one end of the junction; a read error may be the cause. This chain uses TRBV7-9 with TRBJ2-7, with D tentatively TRBD2 (6 bases). Germline V gives CDR1 SEHNR, CDR2 FQNEAQ (reference sequence). The CDR3 consists of 14 residues. CDR3 nucleotide sequence: TGTTCCAGCACGCGCGCCGGGAGCACCTACGAGCAGTACTTC. Residues: CSSTRAGSTYEQYF. Full variable domain (missing parts from reference TRBV7-9 and TRBJ2-7): DTGVSQNPRHKITKRGQNVTFRCDPISEHNRLYWYRQTLGQGPEFLTYFQNEAQLEKSRLLSDRFSAERPKGSFSTLEIQRTEQGDSAMYLCSSTRAGSTYEQYFGPGTRLTVT.

This chain connects TRBV5-4 to TRBJ2-3; 8 nucleotides match TRBD2. Germline trimming cut 1 base from V and 4 bases from J; bases unmatched to any gene: 5. CDR1 and CDR2 (germline): SGHNT, YYREEE (reference sequence). The CDR3 has 15 amino acids. CDR3 region: CASSLRKREPDTQYF. CDR3 coding DNA: TGTGCCAGCAGCTTGCGTAAGCGGGAGCCAGATACGCAGTATTTT.

In its sample, this clone was seen a few times. The CDR3 loop is CASSLGLAGSTDTQYF. The CDR3 DNA reads as TGTGCCAGCAGCCTTGGACTAGCGGGATCCACAGATACGCAGTATTTT. The V call is TRBV25-1, the J call TRBJ2-3; 12 bases line up with TRBD2. Germline V gives CDR1 MGHDK, CDR2 SYGVNS. Unmatched junction bases numbered 6, after V lost 6 bases and J lost 2 bases. The CDR3 has 16 residues. The full variable domain, in which reference TRBV25-1 and TRBJ2-3 provide the parts outside the CDR3, is EADIYQTPRYLVIGTGKKITLECSQTMGHDKMYWYQQDPGMELHLIHYSYGVNSTEKGDLSSESTVSRIRTEHFPLTLESARPSHTSQYLCASSLGLAGSTDTQYFGPGTRLTVL.

This clone was seen more than once but under ten times. The chain carries TRBV7-3 and TRBJ1-1; D gene ambiguous. Per germline, CDR1 SGHTA and CDR2 FQGTGA. The V end lost 5 bases, the J end lost 6 bases, and 13 bases lay between the germline ends. The CDR3 is made up of 13 amino acids. Here the CDR3 reads CASSPSIRSEAFF. For the CDR3, the DNA is TGTGCCAGCAGCCCGTCTATCCGGTCTGAAGCTTTCTTT.

J is TRBJ1-5 and V is TRBV5-6; 10 nucleotides agree with TRBD1. The length of the CDR3 is 16 residues. Germline CDR1 and CDR2: SGHDT and YYEEEE. The V segment lost 4 bases and the J segment 5 bases; nucleotides outside the gene matches: 9. The DNA for the CDR3 is TGTGCCAGCAGCGCTGGGACAGGGGCTTGGGATCAGCCCCAGCATTTT. This encodes CASSAGTGAWDQPQHF.

Notes on this clone: Germline and junction disagree at one end, which may indicate a read error. The rearrangement joins TRBV7-9 to TRBJ2-7; 13 nucleotides match TRBD2. Germline CDR1 SEHNR, CDR2 FQNEAQ (reference sequence). This CDR3 spans 15 amino acids. The CDR3 here is CSSGNRLAGGNEQYF. The CDR3 coding sequence is TGTTCCAGCGGGAATAGACTAGCGGGAGGAAACGAGCAGTACTTC.

This clone was detected only a few times. This chain uses TRBV9 with TRBJ2-5; 8 bases fit TRBD2. This CDR3 is built from 16 residues. V lost 3 bases to trimming and J lost 3 bases; unmatched junction nucleotides: 10. Germline V gene data show CDR1 as SGDLS and CDR2 as YYNGEE. The DNA for the CDR3 is TGTGCCAGCAGCGGACCTTATCGGGGGGGCGAAGAGACCCAGTACTTC. Translated: CASSGPYRGGEETQYF.

The rearrangement links TRBV5-1 to TRBJ2-6; 10 bases line up with TRBD2. Unmatched junction bases numbered 1, after V lost 1 base and J lost 3 bases. CDR1 is SGHRS, CDR2 YFSETQ, per germline. The CDR3 is 16 residues long. The CDR3 spells CASSLLAGGGANVLTF. In DNA, the CDR3 is TGCGCCAGCAGCTTGTTAGCGGGAGGTGGGGCCAACGTCCTGACTTTC.

The V call is TRBV5-4, the J call TRBJ2-7; TRBD1 matches at 9 bases. The CDR3 length is 15 residues. CDR1 and CDR2 (germline): SGHNT, YYREEE (reference sequence). Germline trimming cut 5 bases from V and 0 bases from J; bases unmatched to any gene: 6. The chain's CDR3 is CASSSPGQGSYEQYF. CDR3 bases: TGTGCCAGCAGTTCACCGGGACAGGGCTCCTACGAGCAGTACTTC.

The chain uses TRBV6-5 and TRBJ2-7, with 9 bases that match TRBD2. The CDR3 has 15 residues. Germline V gene data show CDR1 as MNHEY and CDR2 as SVGAGI. Unmatched junction bases numbered 7, after V lost 1 base and J lost 6 bases. This CDR3 is CASSYWSSGSGEQYF. The CDR3 DNA follows: TGTGCCAGCAGTTACTGGAGTAGCGGGAGTGGCGAGCAGTACTTC.

The chain is built from TRBV19 and TRBJ2-3; the match to TRBD2 covers 9 bases. Per germline, CDR1 LNHDA and CDR2 SQIVND (reference sequence). Unmatched junction bases numbered 5, after V lost 3 bases and J lost 7 bases. CDR3 size: 14 residues. CDR3 nucleotides: TGTGCCAGTAGTATGAGGCTAGCGGGGTATACGCAGTATTTT. Protein sequence: CASSMRLAGYTQYF.

V gene TRBV2 combines with J gene TRBJ2-2; 9 nucleotides agree with TRBD2. V dropped 5 bases and J dropped 2; count of bases not matched to a gene: 3. CDR1 is SNHLY, CDR2 FYNNEI, per germline. CDR3 length: 15 residues. Here the CDR3 reads CASSPSGTNTGELFF. The CDR3 nucleotides read TGTGCCAGCAGTCCTAGCGGGACCAACACCGGGGAGCTGTTTTTT.

The CDR3 bases are TGTGCCAGCAATCCTCGGACAGGGGACTACGAGCAGTACTTC. Residues: CASNPRTGDYEQYF. This rearrangement joins TRBV6-6 to TRBJ2-7, with TRBD1 matching over 9 bases. V was clipped by 7 bases and J by 3 bases; unmatched bases: 7. CDR3 size: 14 residues. From germline, CDR1 is MNHNY and CDR2 SVGAGI (reference sequence).

This rearrangement joins TRBV4-2 to TRBJ2-3; D ambiguous. Deletions cut 5 bases from V and 3 bases from J, with 9 bases between. The CDR3 extends over 13 amino acids. The germline CDR1 and CDR2 sequences are LGHNA and YNFKEQ. The CDR3 loop is CASSSIWTDTQYF. The DNA for the CDR3 is TGTGCCAGCAGCTCTATATGGACAGATACGCAGTATTTT.